This T cell receptor (beta chain) was profiled in a study of T cell repertoires in cytomegalovirus infection. For the study at large: CMV infection together with matching HLA type was indicated by public TCR beta signatures. General observations from the study: Cumulated frequencies of public TCR beta families served to identify carriers of CMV plus the relevant HLA. CMV-specific TCR beta clonotypes restricted by HLA-C dominated the ex vivo response.

Germline V gene data show CDR1 as SNHLY and CDR2 as FYNNEI. This CDR3 spans 14 amino acids. V dropped 7 bases and J dropped 5; count of bases not matched to a gene: 6. A word on this clonotype: Its antigen is as yet unknown.

TCRdb reprocessed the reads with MiXCR, giving one entry per CDR3 protein. Here the sample spans approximately 200,000 distinct CDR3 sequences, over 20% being singletons. Sequencing used CD8+ T cells from PBMCs. This TCR was recovered from a human donor in good health (CMV status not recorded). Some clones in this sample may be carry-over from other donors' samples. V is TRBV2 and J is TRBJ2-7, with 12 bases that match TRBD1. In nucleotides, the CDR3 is TGTGCCAGCACCCGGGACAGGGGGCCCCACGAGCAGTACTTC. Its protein product is CASTRDRGPHEQYF.